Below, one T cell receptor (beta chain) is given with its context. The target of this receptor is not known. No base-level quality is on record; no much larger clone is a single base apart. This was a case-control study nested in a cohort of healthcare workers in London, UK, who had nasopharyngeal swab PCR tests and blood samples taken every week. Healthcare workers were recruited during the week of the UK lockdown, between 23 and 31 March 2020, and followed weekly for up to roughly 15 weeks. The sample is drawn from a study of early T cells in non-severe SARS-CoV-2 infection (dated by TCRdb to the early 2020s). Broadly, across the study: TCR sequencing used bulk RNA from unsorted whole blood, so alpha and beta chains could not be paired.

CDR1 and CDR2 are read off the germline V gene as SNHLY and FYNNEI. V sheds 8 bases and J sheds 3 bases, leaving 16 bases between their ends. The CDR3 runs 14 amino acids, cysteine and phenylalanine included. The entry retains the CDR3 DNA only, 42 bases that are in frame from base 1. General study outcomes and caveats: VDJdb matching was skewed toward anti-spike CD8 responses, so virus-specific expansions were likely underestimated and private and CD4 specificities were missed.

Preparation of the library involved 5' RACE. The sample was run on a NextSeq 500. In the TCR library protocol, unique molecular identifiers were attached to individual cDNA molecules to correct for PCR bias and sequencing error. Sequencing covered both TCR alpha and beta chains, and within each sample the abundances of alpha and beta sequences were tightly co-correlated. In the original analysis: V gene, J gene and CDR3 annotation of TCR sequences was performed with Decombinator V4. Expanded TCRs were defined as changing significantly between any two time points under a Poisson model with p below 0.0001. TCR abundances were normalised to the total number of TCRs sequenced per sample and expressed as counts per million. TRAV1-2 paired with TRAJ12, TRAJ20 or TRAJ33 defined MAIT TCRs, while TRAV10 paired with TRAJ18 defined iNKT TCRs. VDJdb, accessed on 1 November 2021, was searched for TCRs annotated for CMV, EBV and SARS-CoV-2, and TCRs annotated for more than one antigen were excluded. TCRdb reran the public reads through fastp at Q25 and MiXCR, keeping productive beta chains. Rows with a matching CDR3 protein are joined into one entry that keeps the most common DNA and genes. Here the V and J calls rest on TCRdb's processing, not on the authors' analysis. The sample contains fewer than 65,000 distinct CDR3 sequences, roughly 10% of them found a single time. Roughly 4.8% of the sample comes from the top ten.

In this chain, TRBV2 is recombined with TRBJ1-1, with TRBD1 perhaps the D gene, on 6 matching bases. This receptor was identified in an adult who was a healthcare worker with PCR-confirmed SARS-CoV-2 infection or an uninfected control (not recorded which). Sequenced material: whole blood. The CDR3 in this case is CASAGGNKYTEAFF. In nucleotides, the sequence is TGTGCCAGCGCCGGGGGCAATAAGTACACTGAAGCTTTCTTT.